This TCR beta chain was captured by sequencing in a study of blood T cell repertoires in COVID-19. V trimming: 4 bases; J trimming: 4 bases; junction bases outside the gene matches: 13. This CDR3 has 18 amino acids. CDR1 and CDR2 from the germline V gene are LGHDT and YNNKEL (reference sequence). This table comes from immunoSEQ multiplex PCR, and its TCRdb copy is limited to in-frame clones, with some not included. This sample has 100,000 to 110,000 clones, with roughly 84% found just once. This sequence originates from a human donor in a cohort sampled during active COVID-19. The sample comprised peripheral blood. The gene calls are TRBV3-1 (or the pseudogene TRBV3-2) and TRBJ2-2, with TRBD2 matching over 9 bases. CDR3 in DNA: TGTGCCAGCAGCCGCCAATCCCCCGTAGCGGGAGCCACCGGGGAGCTGTTTTTT. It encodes CASSRQSPVAGATGELFF.